The clone carrying this T cell receptor (beta chain) was seen only a few times. MiXCR, applied by TCRdb to the 5' RACE reads, yields one record per CDR3 protein. This table has a few hundred thousand distinct CDR3 sequences, roughly 19% appearing once. These data belong to a study of T cells after yellow fever vaccination. The CDR3 has 13 residues. The ends were cut back, 4 bases at V and 7 bases at J, with 12 bases in the middle. Germline V gene lookup returns CDR1 SEHNR and CDR2 FQNEAQ (reference sequence). This TCR was recovered from a man between 25 and 39 years old who received the YFV17D yellow fever vaccine. The V gene is TRBV7-9, the J gene TRBJ2-3; D remains unclear. The material sequenced was PBMCs, taken 15 days after the yellow fever booster vaccination. The CDR3 spells CASSSRRKYTQYF. DNA for the CDR3: TGTGCCAGCAGCTCGAGGCGCAAATATACGCAGTATTTT.